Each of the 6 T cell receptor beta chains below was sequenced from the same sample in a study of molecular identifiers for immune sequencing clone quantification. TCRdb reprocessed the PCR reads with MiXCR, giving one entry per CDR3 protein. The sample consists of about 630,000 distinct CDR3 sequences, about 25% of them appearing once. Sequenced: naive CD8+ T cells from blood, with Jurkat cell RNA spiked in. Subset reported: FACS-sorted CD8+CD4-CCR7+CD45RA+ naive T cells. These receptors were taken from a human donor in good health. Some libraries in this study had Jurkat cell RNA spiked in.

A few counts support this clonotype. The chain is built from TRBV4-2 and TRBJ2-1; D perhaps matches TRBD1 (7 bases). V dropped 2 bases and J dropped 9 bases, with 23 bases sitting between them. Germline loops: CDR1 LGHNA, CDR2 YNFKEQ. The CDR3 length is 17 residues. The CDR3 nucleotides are TGTGCCAGCAGCCAACGAACGTACGACAGGGACTCTAGTGAGCAGTTCTTC. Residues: CASSQRTYDRDSSEQFF.

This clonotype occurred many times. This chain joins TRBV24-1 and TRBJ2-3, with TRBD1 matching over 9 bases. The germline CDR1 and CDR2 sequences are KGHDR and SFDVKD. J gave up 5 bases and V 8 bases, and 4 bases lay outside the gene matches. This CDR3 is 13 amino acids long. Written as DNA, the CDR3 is TGTGCCACCACACAGGGGGCCGAAGATACGCAGTATTTT. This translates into CATTQGAEDTQYF.

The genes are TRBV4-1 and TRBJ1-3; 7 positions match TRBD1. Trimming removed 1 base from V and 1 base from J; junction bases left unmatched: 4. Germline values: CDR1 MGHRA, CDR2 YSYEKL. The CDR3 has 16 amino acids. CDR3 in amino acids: CASSQALTGSGNTIYF. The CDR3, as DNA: TGCGCCAGCAGCCAAGCCCTGACAGGGTCTGGAAACACCATATATTTT.

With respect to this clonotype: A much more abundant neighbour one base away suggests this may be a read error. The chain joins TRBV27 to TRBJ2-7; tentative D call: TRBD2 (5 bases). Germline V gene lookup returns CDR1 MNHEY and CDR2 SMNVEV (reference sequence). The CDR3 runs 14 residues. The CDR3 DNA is TGTGCCAGCAGTTTATCAGCGGCAGCCTACGCGCAGTACTTC. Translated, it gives CASSLSAAAYAQYF.

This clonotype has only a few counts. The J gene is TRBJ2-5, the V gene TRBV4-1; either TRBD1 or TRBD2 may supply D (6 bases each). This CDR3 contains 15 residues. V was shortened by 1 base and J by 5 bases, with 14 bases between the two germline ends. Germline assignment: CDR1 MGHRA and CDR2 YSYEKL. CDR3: CASSQGQEGRETQYF. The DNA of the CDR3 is TGCGCCAGCAGCCAAGGACAGGAGGGCCGGGAGACCCAGTACTTC.

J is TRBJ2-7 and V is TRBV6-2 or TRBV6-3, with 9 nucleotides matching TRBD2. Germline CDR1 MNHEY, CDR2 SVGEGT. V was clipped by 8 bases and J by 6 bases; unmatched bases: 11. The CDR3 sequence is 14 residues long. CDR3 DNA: TGTGCCAGCTCTCCGGGACTAGCTCCCCGCGAGCAGTACTTC. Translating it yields CASSPGLAPREQYF.